The 17 T cell receptor beta chains given below trace back to one sample, sequenced in a study of OX40 agonist ivuxolimab in advanced cancers. TCRdb keeps only in-frame clones here, not all; method: immunoSEQ multiplex PCR. The table includes roughly 120,000 clones, around nine tenths detected once. The sequences come from CD4+ or CD8+ T cells sorted from blood, collected in a trial of the OX40 agonist ivuxolimab. The source is an adult with an advanced solid tumor such as melanoma, head and neck, liver or kidney cancer.

The chain couples TRBV15 to TRBJ1-5, with D tentatively TRBD1 (5 bases). CDR1 and CDR2 (germline): LNHNV, YYDKDF (reference sequence). The CDR3 length is 13 residues. V lost 5 bases, J lost 5 bases, and 10 bases lay in between. CDR3 amino acids: CATSSHRYQPQHF. In DNA, the CDR3 is TGTGCCACCAGCTCGCACAGGTATCAGCCCCAGCATTTT. The full variable domain, its missing parts supplied by reference TRBV15 and TRBJ1-5, is DAMVIQNPRYQVTQFGKPVTLSCSQTLNHNVMYWYQQKSSQAPKLLFHYYDKDFNNEADTPDNFQSRRPNTSFCFLDIRSPGLGDTAMYLCATSSHRYQPQHFGDGTRLSIL.

The chain uses TRBV2 and TRBJ1-4, with D maybe TRBD1 (6 bases). The V end was cut by 7 bases, the J end by 0 bases, with 9 bases between. The CDR3 runs to 14 residues. Per the germline V gene, CDR1 is SNHLY and CDR2 is FYNNEI. As DNA, the CDR3 is TGTGCCAGCATTCGGACAGCAACTAATGAAAAACTGTTTTTT. Its translation is CASIRTATNEKLFF. The full variable domain, rest sourced from reference TRBV2 and TRBJ1-4, is EPEVTQTPSHQVTQMGQEVILRCVPISNHLYFYWYRQILGQKVEFLVSFYNNEISEKSEIFDDQFSVERPDGSNFTLKIRSTKLEDSAMYFCASIRTATNEKLFFGSGTQLSVL.

This rearrangement joins TRBV2 to TRBJ2-1; D might be TRBD2 (5 bases). Trimming stripped 3 bases from V and 6 bases from J, with 12 bases between. From germline, CDR1 is SNHLY and CDR2 FYNNEI. The CDR3 totals 14 residues. The DNA of the CDR3 is TGTGCCAGCAGTGAGGAGGCCCGAATCAATGAGCAGTTCTTC. Protein sequence: CASSEEARINEQFF.

The V and J genes are TRBV5-1 and TRBJ1-2; tentatively, D is TRBD1 (5 bases). Germline loops: CDR1 SGHRS, CDR2 YFSETQ. This CDR3 is built from 15 residues. V lost 0 bases and J 3 bases, leaving 12 bases between the germline ends. In DNA form, the CDR3 reads TGCGCCAGCAGCTTGGCTGGCAGGGAGGACTATGGCTACACCTTC. Protein sequence: CASSLAGREDYGYTF.

The chain links TRBV11-2 to TRBJ1-1; D is ambiguous. The germline V gene has CDR1 SGHAT and CDR2 FQNNGV. With 5 bases removed from V and 3 bases from J, the gap between germline ends came to 10 bases. The CDR3 loop spans 13 amino acids. The CDR3 sequence: CASSPRGYTEAFF. In DNA form, the CDR3 reads TGTGCCAGCAGCCCTCGTGGGTACACTGAAGCTTTCTTT.

The chain has TRBV6-6 and TRBJ2-7; D perhaps matches TRBD1 (6 bases). The CDR3 has 12 residues. Germline V CDR1 and CDR2: MNHNY, SVGAGI (reference sequence). The V and J ends lost 5 bases and 6 bases respectively, with 11 bases between them. CDR3 sequence (DNA): TGTGCCAGCAGTCCAACAGGGCCCGAGCAGTACTTC. Protein product: CASSPTGPEQYF.

This sequence joins TRBV7-2 and TRBJ2-7; D not resolved. V was cut by 0 bases and J by 7 bases, with 10 bases left in between. This CDR3 has 13 residues. The germline CDR1 and CDR2 sequences are SGHTA and FQGNSA. CDR3 protein: CASSLAPTREQYF. In DNA form, the CDR3 reads TGTGCCAGCAGCTTAGCGCCCACAAGAGAGCAGTACTTC. The complete variable domain, with remaining parts taken from reference TRBV7-2 and TRBJ2-7, reads GAGVSQSPSNKVTEKGKDVELRCDPISGHTALYWYRQSLGQGLEFLIYFQGNSAPDKSGLPSDRFSAERTGGSVSTLTIQRTQQEDSAVYLCASSLAPTREQYFGPGTRLTVT.

CDR3 sequence reads: CASGSLSGSRTGELFF. The CDR3 DNA reads as TGTGCCAGTGGTTCCCTATCCGGGAGTCGAACCGGGGAGCTGTTTTTT. The chain combines TRBV19 with TRBJ2-2, with D possibly TRBD2 on 6 matching bases. The CDR3 is made up of 16 amino acids. Looked up from germline, CDR1 is LNHDA and CDR2 is SQIVND (reference sequence). V was clipped by 8 bases and J by 5 bases, with 21 bases between them.

V gene TRBV6-5 combines with J gene TRBJ1-2; tentative D call: TRBD1 (5 bases). This CDR3 is built from 15 residues. V was cut by 2 bases and J by 5 bases, with 15 bases left in between. Germline V lookup: CDR1 MNHEY, CDR2 SVGAGI. CDR3 in DNA: TGTGCCAGCAGTTACGGAGTGGGGCAAACATATGGCTACACCTTC. This encodes CASSYGVGQTYGYTF.

This clone was observed once. The rearrangement links TRBV19 to TRBJ2-5, with 10 bases aligning to TRBD2. The CDR3 is 16 amino acids. Germline V gene lookup returns CDR1 LNHDA and CDR2 SQIVND (reference sequence). V trimming: 8 bases; J trimming: 3 bases; junction bases outside the gene matches: 12. CDR3 amino acids: CASRESSGGRKETQYF. CDR3 DNA sequence: TGTGCCAGTCGGGAGAGTAGCGGGGGGCGAAAAGAGACCCAGTACTTC.

A single count supports this clone. The same CDR3 is also encoded by other DNA sequences in this sample. The genes are TRBV2 and TRBJ2-3, with D uncertain. The CDR3 runs 12 residues. Per germline, CDR1 SNHLY and CDR2 FYNNEI. V lost 6 bases to trimming and J lost 0 bases, with 4 bases between them. The CDR3 sequence: CASRASTDTQYF. Here the CDR3 DNA reads TGTGCCAGCAGGGCTAGCACAGATACGCAGTATTTT.

The CDR3 reads CASSLAQKEANVLTF. The CDR3 DNA reads TGTGCCAGCAGCTTAGCCCAGAAAGAAGCCAACGTCCTGACTTTC. The genes are TRBV11-2 and TRBJ2-6; D gene uncertain. Germline CDR1 SGHAT, CDR2 FQNNGV. The CDR3 consists of 15 residues. Trimming shortened V by 1 base and J by 7 bases, and 11 bases separated the two germline ends.

This clone was detected only once. The chain links TRBV19 to TRBJ1-2; D remains unclear. V was trimmed by 5 bases and J by 6 bases, leaving 16 bases between them. Germline lookup yields CDR1 LNHDA and CDR2 SQIVND (reference sequence). This CDR3 is 14 amino acids long. In DNA, the CDR3 is TGTGCCAGTAGTTTTCTTACGGGGAGAGATGGCTACACCTTC. Protein product: CASSFLTGRDGYTF.

V usage is TRBV19 and J usage is TRBJ1-5, with D possibly being TRBD1 (6 bases). Per the germline V gene, CDR1 is LNHDA and CDR2 is SQIVND (reference sequence). Between the trimmed V and J ends, which lost 3 bases and 0 bases, there was a span of 12 bases. The CDR3 runs to 16 residues. The CDR3 protein is CASSIAGGHSNQPQHF. CDR3 DNA: TGTGCCAGTAGTATCGCTGGGGGGCATAGCAATCAGCCCCAGCATTTT.

This clone has a single count. This chain connects TRBV7-3 to TRBJ1-2, with D maybe TRBD1 (5 bases). The V end was cut by 3 bases, the J end by 6 bases, with 11 bases between. Germline assignment: CDR1 SGHTA and CDR2 FQGTGA. The CDR3 covers 13 residues. This CDR3 reads CASSFGGSDGYTF. In nucleotides, the CDR3 is TGTGCCAGCAGCTTCGGGGGGTCGGATGGCTACACCTTC.

This clone came up a few times. This sequence joins TRBV7-3 and TRBJ2-1, with 15 nucleotides matching TRBD2. This CDR3 contains 17 residues. Germline V gives CDR1 SGHTA, CDR2 FQGTGA. The V gene end was trimmed by 5 bases and the J gene end by 7 bases; junction bases not matched to a gene: 9. The CDR3 DNA is TGTGCCAGCAGCCGGGGACTAGCGGGAGGTTTAAGAAATGAGCAGTTCTTC. As protein: CASSRGLAGGLRNEQFF.

The rearrangement links TRBV27 to TRBJ2-1; 11 bases agree with TRBD1. The CDR3 consists of 17 residues. Germline V CDR1 and CDR2: MNHEY, SMNVEV (reference sequence). V shed 5 bases, J shed 8 bases, and the junction held 14 bases outside the gene matches. The CDR3 DNA follows: TGTGCCAGCAGTGAATACCGCGGGACAGGGGGAAGCTATGAGCAGTTCTTC. Translated, it gives CASSEYRGTGGSYEQFF.